A selection of T cell receptor beta chains follows, all from one sample in a study of blood T cells in healthy people across ages. Each CDR3 protein gets one entry after TCRdb re-called the 5' RACE reads with MiXCR. Among more than 900,000 distinct CDR3 sequences listed, about 25% were seen once. This sample also appeared in a second study, on T cells of mothers and their children.

Sequencing was done on a sample of blood. These receptors all come from a girl aged 2 to 10 in good health. CDR3s leave out the opening cysteine and the closing phenylalanine or tryptophan.

v_gene: TRBV6-1
j_gene: TRBJ1-6
CDR3aa: ASNQKKDRGWPSPLH

v_gene: TRBV11-2
j_gene: TRBJ2-6
CDR3aa: ASSPFFVRPPGANVLT

v_gene: TRBV7-8
j_gene: TRBJ1-6
CDR3aa: ASRKVTGAESPLH

v_gene: TRBV25-1
j_gene: -
CDR3aa: ASRVAGGETQY

v_gene: TRBV7-9
j_gene: TRBJ2-3
CDR3aa: ASIPFTDTQY

v_gene: TRBV7-2
j_gene: TRBJ1-2
CDR3aa: ASSPSSTAQGYT

v_gene: TRBV5-1
j_gene: TRBJ2-1
CDR3aa: ASTPRSGTYNEQF

v_gene: TRBV5-1
j_gene: TRBJ2-7
CDR3aa: ASSSTLAIPYEQY

v_gene: TRBV12-3/TRBV12-4
j_gene: TRBJ1-1
CDR3aa: ASSSLQGAAVEAF

v_gene: TRBV5-1
j_gene: -
CDR3aa: ASSLSERYEQY

v_gene: TRBV28
j_gene: TRBJ2-4
CDR3aa: ASSLGKPGLQY

v_gene: TRBV24-1
j_gene: TRBJ2-5
CDR3aa: ATSDRDFQETQY

v_gene: TRBV4-2
j_gene: TRBJ2-5
CDR3aa: ASSPQVLSGETQY

v_gene: TRBV11-2
j_gene: -
CDR3aa: ASSLVLGDEQF

v_gene: TRBV10-3
j_gene: TRBJ1-4
CDR3aa: AISARQGATNEKLF

v_gene: TRBV4-3
j_gene: TRBJ2-5
CDR3aa: ASSQDRAPRSQETQY

v_gene: TRBV29-1
j_gene: TRBJ2-5
CDR3aa: SVRLRETQY

v_gene: TRBV6-2/TRBV6-3
j_gene: TRBJ2-5
CDR3aa: TSSPGTQETQY